This T cell receptor (beta chain) emerged from a study of OX40 agonist ivuxolimab in advanced cancers. Study findings and constraints: The work left the antigen specificity of expanded peripheral T cells undetermined. At 0.1 to 3.0 mg/kg, CD4+ and CD8+ blood T cells expanded clonally by week 6.

CDR3 length equals 12 residues. In germline, CDR1 is SGHNT, CDR2 YYREEE (reference sequence). The ends were cut back, 4 bases at V and 6 bases at J, with 11 bases in the middle. Comment on this clone: The antigen is undetermined.

TCRdb keeps only in-frame clones here, not all; method: immunoSEQ multiplex PCR. The table records 60,000 or so clones, around 85% of them present only once. The clonotype was recovered from an adult with an advanced solid tumor such as melanoma, head and neck, liver or kidney cancer. V usage is TRBV5-4 and J usage is TRBJ2-7; D not certain. Specimen: CD4+ or CD8+ T cells sorted from blood, collected in a trial of the OX40 agonist ivuxolimab. The CDR3 is CASSPGTAEQYF. CDR3 nucleotides: TGTGCCAGCAGCCCCGGCACCGCCGAGCAGTACTTC.